The present entry profiles one TCR beta chain with its context. What it binds is not known. The PCR made use of 60 Vbeta and 13 Jbeta primers. Produced via immunoSEQ multiplex PCR; TCRdb's table is partial and in-frame only. The data show 200,000 or so clones, around 75% seen once. The data stem from a study of cytomegalovirus exposure and HLA in healthy donors. Turning to the study itself: The approximately 100 million unique TCR beta sequences, from around 200 million T cells, were found by an earlier analysis.

The CDR3 has 16 amino acids. Germline loops: CDR1 SNHLY, CDR2 FYNNEI. J gave up 4 bases and V 3 bases, and 5 bases lay outside the gene matches. Findings and caveats of the study: Further analysis was carried out later, and it showed several of the most significant clusters appearing linked to common viral pathogens. In vitro data verified three CMV-associated chains as specific for CMV antigens.

The rearrangement links TRBV2 to TRBJ2-5; TRBD2 agrees at 13 bases. Sequencing input: PBMCs. The TCR comes from a woman in her thirties in good health and CMV-seropositive. The CDR3 loop reads CASSDGLAGVRETQYF. The CDR3 DNA sequence: TGTGCCAGCAGTGACGGACTAGCGGGAGTCAGAGAGACCCAGTACTTC.